This record covers a single T cell receptor beta chain. Sequencing of TCR beta was undertaken in CD8+ and CD4+ T cells derived from blood. The CD8+ and CD4+ T cells were negatively isolated, with the TEMRA cells enriched by FACS. RNA in amounts of about 0.45 to 1 ug was reverse transcribed with random hexamers. The CDR3 of TCR beta was amplified by immunoSEQ multiplex PCR across 54 Vbeta and 13 Jbeta. Using its own MiXCR run on the immunoSEQ multiplex PCR reads, TCRdb lists one record per CDR3 protein. The sample has roughly 120,000 distinct CDR3 sequences; 85% to 95% are singletons. Germline V gene lookup returns CDR1 LNHDA and CDR2 SQIVND (reference sequence). The CDR3 sequence is 15 residues long. Trimming shortened V by 1 base and J by 4 bases, and 13 bases separated the two germline ends. The source of the sample is a study of CD8 T cells in Susac syndrome.

The clonotype originates from a human donor with multiple sclerosis. The chain carries TRBV19 and TRBJ2-5; D perhaps matches TRBD1 (5 bases). The sequenced material came from CD4+ T cells from PBMCs. CDR3 nucleotides: TGTGCCAGTAGTATAGCTAAGGGGATCGGAGAGACCCAGTACTTC. As protein: CASSIAKGIGETQYF. The variable domain in full, completed from reference TRBV19 and TRBJ2-5, reads DGGITQSPKYLFRKEGQNVTLSCEQNLNHDAMYWYRQDPGQGLRLIYYSQIVNDFQKGDIAEGYSVSREKKESFPLTVTSAQKNPTAFYLCASSIAKGIGETQYFGPGTRLLVL.